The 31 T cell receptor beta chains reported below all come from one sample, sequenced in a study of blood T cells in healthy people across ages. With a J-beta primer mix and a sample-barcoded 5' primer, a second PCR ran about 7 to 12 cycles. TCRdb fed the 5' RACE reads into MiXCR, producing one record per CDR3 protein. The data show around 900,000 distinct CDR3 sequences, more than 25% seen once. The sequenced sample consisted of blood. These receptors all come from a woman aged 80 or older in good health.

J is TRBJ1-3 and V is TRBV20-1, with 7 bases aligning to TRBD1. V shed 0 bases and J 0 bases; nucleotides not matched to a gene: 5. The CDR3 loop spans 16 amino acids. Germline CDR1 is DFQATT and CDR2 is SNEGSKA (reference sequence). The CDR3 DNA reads TGCAGTGCTAGAGATCCGGAGGGGGCCTCTGGAAACACCATATATTTT. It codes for CSARDPEGASGNTIYF.

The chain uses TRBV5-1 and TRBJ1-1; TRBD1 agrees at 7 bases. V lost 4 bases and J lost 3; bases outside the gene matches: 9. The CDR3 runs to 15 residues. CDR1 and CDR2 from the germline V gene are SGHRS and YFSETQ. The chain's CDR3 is CASSVRQGTDTEAFF. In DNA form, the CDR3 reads TGCGCCAGCAGCGTAAGACAGGGTACGGACACTGAAGCTTTCTTT.

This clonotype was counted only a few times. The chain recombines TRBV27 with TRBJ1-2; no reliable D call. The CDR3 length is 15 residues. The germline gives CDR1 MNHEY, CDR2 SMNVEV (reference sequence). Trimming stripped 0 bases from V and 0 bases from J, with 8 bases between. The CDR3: CASSLSILSNYGYTF. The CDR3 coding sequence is TGTGCCAGCAGTTTATCAATACTGTCTAACTATGGCTACACCTTC.

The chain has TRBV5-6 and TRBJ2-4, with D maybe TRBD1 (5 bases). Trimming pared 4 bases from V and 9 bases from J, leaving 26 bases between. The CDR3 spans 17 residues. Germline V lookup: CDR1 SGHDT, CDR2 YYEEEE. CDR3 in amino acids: CASSQLRLGPRMGIQYF. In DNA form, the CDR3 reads TGTGCCAGCAGCCAATTACGTCTGGGGCCTAGAATGGGCATTCAGTACTTC.

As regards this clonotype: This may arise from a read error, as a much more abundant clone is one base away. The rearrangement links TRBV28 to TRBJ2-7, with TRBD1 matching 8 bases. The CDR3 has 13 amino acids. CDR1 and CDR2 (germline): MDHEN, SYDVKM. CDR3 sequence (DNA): TGTGCCAGCAGGGGACAGGCTAGAAACATTCAGCACTTC. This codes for CASRGQARNIQHF. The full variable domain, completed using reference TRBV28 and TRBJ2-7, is DVKVTQSSRYLVKRTGEKVFLECVQDMDHENMFWYRQDPGLGLRLIYFSYDVKMKEKGDIPEGYSVSREKKERFSLILESASTNQTSMYLCASRGQARNIQHFGPGTRLTVT.

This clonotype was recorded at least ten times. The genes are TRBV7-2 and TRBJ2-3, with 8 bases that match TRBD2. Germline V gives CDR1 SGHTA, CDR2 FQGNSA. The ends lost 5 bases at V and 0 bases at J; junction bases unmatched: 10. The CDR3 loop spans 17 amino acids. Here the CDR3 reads CASSPGGLLSSTDTQYF. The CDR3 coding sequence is TGTGCCAGCAGCCCGGGGGGGCTCCTTTCTAGCACAGATACGCAGTATTTT.

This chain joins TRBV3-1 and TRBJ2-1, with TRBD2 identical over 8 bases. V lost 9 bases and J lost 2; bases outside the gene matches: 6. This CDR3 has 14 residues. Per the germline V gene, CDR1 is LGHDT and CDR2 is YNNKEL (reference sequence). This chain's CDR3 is CASGSGLAYNEQFF. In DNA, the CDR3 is TGTGCCAGTGGGTCGGGACTAGCCTACAATGAGCAGTTCTTC.

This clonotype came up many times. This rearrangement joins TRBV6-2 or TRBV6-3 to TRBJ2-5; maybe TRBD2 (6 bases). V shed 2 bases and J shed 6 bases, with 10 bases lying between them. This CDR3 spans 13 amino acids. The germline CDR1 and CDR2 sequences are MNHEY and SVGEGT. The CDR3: CASSYGLTKTQYF. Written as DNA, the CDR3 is TGTGCCAGCAGTTACGGACTAACTAAGACCCAGTACTTC.

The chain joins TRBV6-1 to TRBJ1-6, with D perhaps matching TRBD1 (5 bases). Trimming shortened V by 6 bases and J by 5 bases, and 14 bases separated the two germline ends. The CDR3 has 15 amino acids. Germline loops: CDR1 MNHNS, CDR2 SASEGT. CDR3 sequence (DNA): TGTGCCAGCAGGTCTAGGGGTTGGGATAATTCACCCCTCCACTTT. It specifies CASRSRGWDNSPLHF.

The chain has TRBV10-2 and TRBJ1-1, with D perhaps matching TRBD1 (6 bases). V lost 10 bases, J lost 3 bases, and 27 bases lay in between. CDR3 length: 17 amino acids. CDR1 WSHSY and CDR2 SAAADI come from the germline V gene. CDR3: CATRSATGRMVDTEAFF. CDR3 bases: TGCGCCACTAGGTCAGCGACAGGCCGAATGGTGGACACTGAAGCTTTCTTT.

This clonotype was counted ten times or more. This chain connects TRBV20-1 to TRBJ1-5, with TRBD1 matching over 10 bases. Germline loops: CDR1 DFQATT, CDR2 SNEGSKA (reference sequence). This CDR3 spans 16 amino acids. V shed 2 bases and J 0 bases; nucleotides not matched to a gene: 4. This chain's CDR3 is CSARRQGAYSNQPQHF. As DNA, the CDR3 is TGCAGTGCTAGAAGACAGGGGGCGTATAGCAATCAGCCCCAGCATTTT.

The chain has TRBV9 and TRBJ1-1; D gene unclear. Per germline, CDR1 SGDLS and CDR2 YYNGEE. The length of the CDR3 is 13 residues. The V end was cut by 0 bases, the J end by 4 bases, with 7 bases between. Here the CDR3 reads CASSVAPGTEAFF. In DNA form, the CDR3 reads TGTGCCAGCAGCGTAGCTCCGGGCACTGAAGCTTTCTTT.

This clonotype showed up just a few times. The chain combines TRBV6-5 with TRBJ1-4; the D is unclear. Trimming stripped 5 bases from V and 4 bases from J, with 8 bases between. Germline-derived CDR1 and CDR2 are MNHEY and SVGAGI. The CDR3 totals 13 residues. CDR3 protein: CASSPQYNEKLFF. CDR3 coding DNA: TGTGCCAGCAGTCCTCAGTATAATGAAAAACTGTTTTTT.

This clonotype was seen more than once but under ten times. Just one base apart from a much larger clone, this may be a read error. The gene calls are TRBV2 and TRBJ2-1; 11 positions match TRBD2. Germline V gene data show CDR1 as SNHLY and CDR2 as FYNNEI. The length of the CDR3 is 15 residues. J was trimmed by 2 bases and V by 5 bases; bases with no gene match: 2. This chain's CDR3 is CASSTTSGAYNEQFF. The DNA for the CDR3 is TGTGCCAGCAGTACGACTAGCGGGGCCTACAATGAGCAGTTCTTC.

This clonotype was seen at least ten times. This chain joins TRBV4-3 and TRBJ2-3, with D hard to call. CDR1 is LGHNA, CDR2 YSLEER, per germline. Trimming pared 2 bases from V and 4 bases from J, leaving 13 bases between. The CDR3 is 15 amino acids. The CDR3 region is CASSQNPYNSDTQYF. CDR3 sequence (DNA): TGCGCCAGCAGCCAAAACCCTTACAATTCAGATACGCAGTATTTT.

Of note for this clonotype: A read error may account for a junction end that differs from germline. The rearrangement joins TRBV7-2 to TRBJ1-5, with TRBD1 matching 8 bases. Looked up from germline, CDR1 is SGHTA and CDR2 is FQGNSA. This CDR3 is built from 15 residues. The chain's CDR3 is CASSPSQGGNQPRHF. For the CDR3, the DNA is TGTGCCAGCAGTCCTTCACAGGGGGGGAATCAGCCCCGGCATTTT.

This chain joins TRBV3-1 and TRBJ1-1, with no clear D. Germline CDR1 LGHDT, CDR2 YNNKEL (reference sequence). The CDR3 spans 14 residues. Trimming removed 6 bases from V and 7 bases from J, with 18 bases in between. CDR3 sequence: CASRPSGSAVEAFF. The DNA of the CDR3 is TGTGCCAGCAGACCTAGTGGGTCGGCAGTTGAAGCTTTCTTT. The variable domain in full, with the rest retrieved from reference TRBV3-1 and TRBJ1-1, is DTAVSQTPKYLVTQMGNDKSIKCEQNLGHDTMYWYKQDSKKFLKIMFSYNNKELIINETVPNRFSPKSPDKAHLNLHINSLELGDSAVYFCASRPSGSAVEAFFGQGTRLTVV.

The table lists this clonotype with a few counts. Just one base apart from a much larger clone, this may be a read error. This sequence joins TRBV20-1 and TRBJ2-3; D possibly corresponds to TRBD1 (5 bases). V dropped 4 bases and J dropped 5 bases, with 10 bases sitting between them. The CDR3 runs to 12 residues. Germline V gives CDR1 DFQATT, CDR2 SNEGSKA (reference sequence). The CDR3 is CSATQAEDTQYF. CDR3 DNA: TGCAGTGCTACACAGGCTGAAGATACGCAGTATTTT.

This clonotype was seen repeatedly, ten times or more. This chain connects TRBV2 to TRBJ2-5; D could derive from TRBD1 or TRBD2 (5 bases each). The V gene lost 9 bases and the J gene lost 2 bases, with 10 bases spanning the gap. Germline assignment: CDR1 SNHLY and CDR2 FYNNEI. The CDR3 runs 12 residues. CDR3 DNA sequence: TGTGCCAGAGGGACCACGCAAGAGACCCAGTACTTC. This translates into CARGTTQETQYF. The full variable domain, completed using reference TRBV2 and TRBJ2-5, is EPEVTQTPSHQVTQMGQEVILRCVPISNHLYFYWYRQILGQKVEFLVSFYNNEISEKSEIFDDQFSVERPDGSNFTLKIRSTKLEDSAMYFCARGTTQETQYFGPGTRLLVL.

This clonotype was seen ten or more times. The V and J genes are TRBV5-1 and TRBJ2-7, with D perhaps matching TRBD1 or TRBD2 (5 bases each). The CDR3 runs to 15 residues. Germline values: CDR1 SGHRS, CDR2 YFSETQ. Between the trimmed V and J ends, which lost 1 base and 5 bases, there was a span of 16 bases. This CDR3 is CASSLHGQGVNEQYF. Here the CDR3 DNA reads TGCGCCAGCAGCTTGCATGGTCAGGGAGTAAACGAGCAGTACTTC.

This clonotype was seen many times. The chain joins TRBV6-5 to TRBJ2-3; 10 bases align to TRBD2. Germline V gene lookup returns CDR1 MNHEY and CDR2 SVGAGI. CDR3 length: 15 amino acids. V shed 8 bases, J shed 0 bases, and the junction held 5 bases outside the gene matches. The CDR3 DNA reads TGTGCCAGCGGAATGGGACTAGCGAGCACAGATACGCAGTATTTT. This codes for CASGMGLASTDTQYF.

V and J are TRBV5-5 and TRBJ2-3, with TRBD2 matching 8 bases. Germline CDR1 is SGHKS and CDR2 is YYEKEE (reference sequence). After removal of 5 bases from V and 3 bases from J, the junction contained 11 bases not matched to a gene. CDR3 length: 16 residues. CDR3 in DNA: TGTGCCAGCAGGTTTACACTAGCGGCCCGGACAGATACGCAGTATTTT. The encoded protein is CASRFTLAARTDTQYF.

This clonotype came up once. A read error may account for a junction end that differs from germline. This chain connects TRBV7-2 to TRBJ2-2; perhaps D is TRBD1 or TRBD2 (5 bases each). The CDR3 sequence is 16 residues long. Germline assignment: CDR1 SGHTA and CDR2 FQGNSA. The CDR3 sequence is CAGSLGVGTGTGELFF. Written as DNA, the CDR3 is TGTGCCGGCAGCTTAGGGGTGGGGACGGGCACCGGGGAGCTGTTTTTT.

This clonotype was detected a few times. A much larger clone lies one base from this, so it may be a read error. CDR3 DNA sequence: TGTGCCAGCAGCTTATCAGGGACCAATGAGCAGTACTTC. Translated, it gives CASSLSGTNEQYF. V gene TRBV7-2 combines with J gene TRBJ2-5; D is possibly TRBD1 or TRBD2 (5 bases each). The CDR3 runs 13 residues. V gave up 2 bases and J gave up 11 bases, with 15 bases separating them. CDR1 SGHTA and CDR2 FQGNSA come from the germline V gene.

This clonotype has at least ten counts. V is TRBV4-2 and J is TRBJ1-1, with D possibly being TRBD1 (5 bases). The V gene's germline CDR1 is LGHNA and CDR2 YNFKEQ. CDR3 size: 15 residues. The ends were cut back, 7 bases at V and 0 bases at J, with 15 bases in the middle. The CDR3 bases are TGTGCCAGCAACCCCTCGGACATCTTGAACACTGAAGCTTTCTTT. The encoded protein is CASNPSDILNTEAFF.

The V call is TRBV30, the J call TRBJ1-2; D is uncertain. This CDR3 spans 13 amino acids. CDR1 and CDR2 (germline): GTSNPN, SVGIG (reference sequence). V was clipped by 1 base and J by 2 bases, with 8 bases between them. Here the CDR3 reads CAWSGRSNYGYTF. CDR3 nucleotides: TGTGCCTGGAGTGGGAGGTCCAACTATGGCTACACCTTC. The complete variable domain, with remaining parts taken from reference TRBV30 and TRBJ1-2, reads SQTIHQWPATLVQPVGSPLSLECTVEGTSNPNLYWYRQAAGRGLQLLFYSVGIGQISSEVPQNLSASRPQDRQFILSSKKLLLSDSGFYLCAWSGRSNYGYTFGSGTRLTVV.

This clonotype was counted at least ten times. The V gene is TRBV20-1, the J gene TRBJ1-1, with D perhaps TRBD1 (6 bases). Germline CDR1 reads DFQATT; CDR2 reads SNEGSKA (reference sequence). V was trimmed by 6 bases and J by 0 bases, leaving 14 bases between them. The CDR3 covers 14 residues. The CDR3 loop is CSARAGGMNTEAFF. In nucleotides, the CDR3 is TGCAGTGCCCGGGCTGGGGGCATGAACACTGAAGCTTTCTTT.

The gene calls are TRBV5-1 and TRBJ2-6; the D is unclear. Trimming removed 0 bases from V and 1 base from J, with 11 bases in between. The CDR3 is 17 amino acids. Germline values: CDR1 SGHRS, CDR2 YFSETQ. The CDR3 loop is CASSLDAMGSGANVLTF. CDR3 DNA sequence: TGCGCCAGCAGCTTGGACGCAATGGGTTCTGGGGCCAACGTCCTGACTTTC.

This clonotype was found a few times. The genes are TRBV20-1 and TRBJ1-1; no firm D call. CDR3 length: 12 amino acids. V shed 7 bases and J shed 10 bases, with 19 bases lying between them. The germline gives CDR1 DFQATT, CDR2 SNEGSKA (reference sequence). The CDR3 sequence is CSVPSYRRGAFF. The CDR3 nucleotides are TGCAGTGTCCCATCTTATCGCCGGGGAGCTTTCTTT.

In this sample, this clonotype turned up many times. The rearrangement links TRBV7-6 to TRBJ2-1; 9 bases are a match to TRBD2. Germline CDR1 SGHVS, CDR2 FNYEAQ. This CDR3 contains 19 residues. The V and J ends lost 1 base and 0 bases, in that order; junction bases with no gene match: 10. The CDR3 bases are TGTGCCAGCAGCTTAGGTGTTAGCGGGGGCCTCAGCTCCTACAATGAGCAGTTCTTC. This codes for CASSLGVSGGLSSYNEQFF.

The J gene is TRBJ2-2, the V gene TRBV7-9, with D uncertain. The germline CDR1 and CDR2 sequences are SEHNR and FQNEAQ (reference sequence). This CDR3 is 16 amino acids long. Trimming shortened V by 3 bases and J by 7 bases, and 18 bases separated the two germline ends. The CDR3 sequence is CASSLANLILGGELFF. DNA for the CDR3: TGTGCCAGCAGCTTGGCTAATTTAATTCTAGGCGGGGAGCTGTTTTTT.